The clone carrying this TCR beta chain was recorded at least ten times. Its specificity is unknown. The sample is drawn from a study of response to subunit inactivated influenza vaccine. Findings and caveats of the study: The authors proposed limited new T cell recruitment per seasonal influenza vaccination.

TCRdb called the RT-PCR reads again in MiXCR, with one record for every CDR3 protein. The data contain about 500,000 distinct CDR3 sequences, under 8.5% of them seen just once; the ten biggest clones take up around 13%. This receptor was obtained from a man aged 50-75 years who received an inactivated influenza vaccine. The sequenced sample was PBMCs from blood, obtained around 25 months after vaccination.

The CDR3 region is CASSLTLAGVSEQYF. The CDR3 DNA sequence: TGTGCCAGCAGCTTAACACTAGCGGGAGTGAGCGAGCAGTACTTC. The chain is built from TRBV7-6 and TRBJ2-7; 11 nucleotides match TRBD2. Losses at the gene ends were 2 bases for V and 6 bases for J; bases not matched to a gene: 6. Per the germline V gene, CDR1 is SGHVS and CDR2 is FNYEAQ. CDR3 length equals 15 residues.